This TCR beta chain was retrieved from a study of ipilimumab plus nivolumab after autologous stem cell transplantation. Study summary: The DLBCL cohort had primary refractory and relapsed disease, with 18-month progression-free survival of about 86% and 29%.

Clones were read by immunoSEQ multiplex PCR, and TCRdb kept only the in-frame ones, dropping some. The data hold under 20,000 clones, with roughly three quarters observed a single time. V lost 8 bases to trimming and J lost 6 bases; unmatched junction nucleotides: 4. Germline-derived CDR1 and CDR2 are MDHEN and SYDVKM. This CDR3 has 13 residues. The starting material was PBMCs, obtained in a trial of ipilimumab plus nivolumab as post-transplant consolidation. The V and J genes are TRBV28 and TRBJ2-2, with 9 positions matching TRBD1. This clonotype was sampled from a male donor with diffuse large B-cell lymphoma. CDR3 sequence: CASATGGPGELFF. The CDR3 region has the DNA TGTGCCAGCGCGACAGGGGGTCCCGGGGAGCTGTTTTTT.